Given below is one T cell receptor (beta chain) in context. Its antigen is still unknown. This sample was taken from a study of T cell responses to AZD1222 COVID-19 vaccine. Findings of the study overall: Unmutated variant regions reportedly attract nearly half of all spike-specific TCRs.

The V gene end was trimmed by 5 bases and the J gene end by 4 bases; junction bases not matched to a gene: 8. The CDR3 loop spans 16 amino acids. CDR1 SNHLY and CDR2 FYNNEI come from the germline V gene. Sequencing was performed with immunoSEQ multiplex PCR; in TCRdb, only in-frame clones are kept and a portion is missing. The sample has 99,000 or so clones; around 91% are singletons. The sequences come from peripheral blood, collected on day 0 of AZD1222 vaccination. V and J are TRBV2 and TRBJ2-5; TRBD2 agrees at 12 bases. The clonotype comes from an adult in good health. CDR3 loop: CASSPLAGGPSETQYF. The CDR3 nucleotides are TGTGCCAGCAGTCCACTAGCGGGGGGCCCGTCAGAGACCCAGTACTTC.